This TCR beta chain was obtained from a study of shared clonotypes between healthy human individuals. Adult donors, all healthy and HIV-negative, had no recent acute infections or vaccinations. The length of the CDR3 is 12 residues. Trimming took off 2 bases at V and 9 bases at J, with 9 bases between the two ends. Germline values: CDR1 SGHDN, CDR2 FVKESK. Points from the study as a whole: The study sampled only blood, and tissue repertoires likely differ. Clonotype sharing among donors likely depends on sequencing depth.

Note on this clone: Its matching antigen is unknown.

Scientists sequenced DNA from unsorted PBMC on ten immunoSEQ deep assay plates. Generated by immunoSEQ multiplex PCR, the TCRdb table keeps only in-frame clones and is missing some. Counted here are about 490,000 clones, 79% occurring once; the ten biggest clones make up 9.5% to 15%. This chain links TRBV14 with TRBJ2-3; no clear D gene. This clonotype was sampled from a woman in her 40s in good health. Some clones in this sample may be carry-over from other donors' samples. The sequenced sample was PBMCs. The CDR3 loop reads CASSQPGRTQYF. The DNA for the CDR3 is TGTGCCAGCAGCCAACCCGGACGAACGCAGTATTTT.